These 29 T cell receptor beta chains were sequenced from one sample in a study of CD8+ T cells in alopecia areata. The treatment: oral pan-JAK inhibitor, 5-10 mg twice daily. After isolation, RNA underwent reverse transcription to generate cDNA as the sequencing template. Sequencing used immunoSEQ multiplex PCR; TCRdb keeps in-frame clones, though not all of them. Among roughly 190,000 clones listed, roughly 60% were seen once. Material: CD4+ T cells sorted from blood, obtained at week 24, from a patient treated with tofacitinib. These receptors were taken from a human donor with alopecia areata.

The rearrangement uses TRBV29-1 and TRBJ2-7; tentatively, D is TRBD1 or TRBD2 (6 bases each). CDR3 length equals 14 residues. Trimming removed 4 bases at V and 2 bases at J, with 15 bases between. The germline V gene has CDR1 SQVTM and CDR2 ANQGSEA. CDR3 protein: CSVGGAGGTYEQYF. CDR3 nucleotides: TGCAGCGTTGGGGGGGCGGGCGGAACCTACGAGCAGTACTTC.

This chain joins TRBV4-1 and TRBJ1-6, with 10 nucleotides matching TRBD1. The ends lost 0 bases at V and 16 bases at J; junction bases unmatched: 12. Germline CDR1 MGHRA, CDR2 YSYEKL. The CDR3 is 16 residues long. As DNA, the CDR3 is TGCGCCAGCAGCCAAGATTCGGGACAGGGGAAGCCTTTGCTCCACTTT. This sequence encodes CASSQDSGQGKPLLHF.

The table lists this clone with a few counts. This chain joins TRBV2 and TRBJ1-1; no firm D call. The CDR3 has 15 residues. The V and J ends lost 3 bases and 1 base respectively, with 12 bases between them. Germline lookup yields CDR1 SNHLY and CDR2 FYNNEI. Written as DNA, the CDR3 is TGTGCCAGCAGTGAGGGCAGGACCCCGAACACTGAAGCTTTCTTT. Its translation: CASSEGRTPNTEAFF. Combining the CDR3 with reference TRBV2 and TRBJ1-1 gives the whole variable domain EPEVTQTPSHQVTQMGQEVILRCVPISNHLYFYWYRQILGQKVEFLVSFYNNEISEKSEIFDDQFSVERPDGSNFTLKIRSTKLEDSAMYFCASSEGRTPNTEAFFGQGTRLTVV.

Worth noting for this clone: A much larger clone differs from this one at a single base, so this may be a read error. The DNA for the CDR3 is TGTGCCAGCAGCCGGACAGCCAACTATGGCTACACCTTC. It codes for CASSRTANYGYTF. This chain links TRBV7-2 with TRBJ1-2; tentative D call: TRBD1 (6 bases). The ends were cut back, 5 bases at V and 2 bases at J, with 9 bases in the middle. Germline values: CDR1 SGHTA, CDR2 FQGNSA. The CDR3 is 13 amino acids.

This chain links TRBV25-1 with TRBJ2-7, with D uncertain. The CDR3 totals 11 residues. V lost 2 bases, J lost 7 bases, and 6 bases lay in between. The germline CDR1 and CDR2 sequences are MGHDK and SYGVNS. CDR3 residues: CASSEGWEQYF. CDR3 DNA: TGTGCCAGCAGTGAAGGTTGGGAGCAGTACTTC.

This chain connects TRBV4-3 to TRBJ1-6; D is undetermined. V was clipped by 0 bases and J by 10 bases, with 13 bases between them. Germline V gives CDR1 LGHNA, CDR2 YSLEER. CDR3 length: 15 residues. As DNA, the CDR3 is TGCGCCAGCAGCCAAGATCGAGACAAAGGCTCACCCCTCCACTTT. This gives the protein CASSQDRDKGSPLHF.

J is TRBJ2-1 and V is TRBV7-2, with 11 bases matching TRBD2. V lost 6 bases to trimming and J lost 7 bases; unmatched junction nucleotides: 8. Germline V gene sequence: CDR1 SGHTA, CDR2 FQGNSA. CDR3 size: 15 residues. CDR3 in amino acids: CASSPQRTSGNEQFF. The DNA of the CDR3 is TGTGCCAGCAGTCCCCAGCGGACTAGCGGGAATGAGCAGTTCTTC.

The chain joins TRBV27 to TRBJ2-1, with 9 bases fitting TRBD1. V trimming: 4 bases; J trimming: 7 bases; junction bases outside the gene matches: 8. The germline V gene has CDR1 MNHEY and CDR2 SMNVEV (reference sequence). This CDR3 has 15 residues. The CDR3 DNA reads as TGTGCCAGCAGTTCCGCGGGACAGGGAAGGAATGAGCAGTTCTTC. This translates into CASSSAGQGRNEQFF.

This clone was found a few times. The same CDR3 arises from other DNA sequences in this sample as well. The CDR3 loop reads CASSPGQGIYEQYF. The CDR3 DNA is TGCGCCAGCAGCCCTGGACAGGGGATCTACGAGCAGTACTTC. This sequence joins TRBV5-1 and TRBJ2-7, with TRBD1 identical over 9 bases. The V gene end was trimmed by 4 bases and the J gene end by 3 bases; junction bases not matched to a gene: 5. Per the germline V gene, CDR1 is SGHRS and CDR2 is YFSETQ. CDR3 length equals 14 residues.

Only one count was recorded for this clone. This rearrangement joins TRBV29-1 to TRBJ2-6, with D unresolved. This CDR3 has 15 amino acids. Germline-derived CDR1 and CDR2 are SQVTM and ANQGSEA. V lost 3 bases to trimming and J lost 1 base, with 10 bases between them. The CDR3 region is CSVDTQVSGANVLTF. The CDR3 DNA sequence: TGCAGCGTTGATACGCAGGTATCTGGGGCCAACGTCCTGACTTTC.

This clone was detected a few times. Written as DNA, the CDR3 is TGTGCCAGCAGCTTAGCTTTTGGACAGGGGTACACTGAAGCTTTCTTT. It translates to CASSLAFGQGYTEAFF. The rearrangement links TRBV7-2 to TRBJ1-1; 9 bases map to TRBD1. The V gene end was trimmed by 0 bases and the J gene end by 3 bases; junction bases not matched to a gene: 5. In germline, CDR1 is SGHTA, CDR2 FQGNSA. The CDR3 contains 16 residues.

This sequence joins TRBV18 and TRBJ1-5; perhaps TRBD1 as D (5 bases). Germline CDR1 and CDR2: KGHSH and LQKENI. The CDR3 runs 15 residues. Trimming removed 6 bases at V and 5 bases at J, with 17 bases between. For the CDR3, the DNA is TGTGCCAGCTCCTCCCGTCAGGGTACCCATCAGCCCCAGCATTTT. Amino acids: CASSSRQGTHQPQHF. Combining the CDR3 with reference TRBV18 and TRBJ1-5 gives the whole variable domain NAGVMQNPRHLVRRRGQEARLRCSPMKGHSHVYWYRQLPEEGLKFMVYLQKENIIDESGMPKERFSAEFPKEGPSILRIQQVVRGDSAAYFCASSSRQGTHQPQHFGDGTRLSIL.

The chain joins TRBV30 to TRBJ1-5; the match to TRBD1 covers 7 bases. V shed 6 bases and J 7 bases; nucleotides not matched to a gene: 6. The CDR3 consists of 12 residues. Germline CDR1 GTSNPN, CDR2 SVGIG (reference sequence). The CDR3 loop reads CACSRGTQPQHF. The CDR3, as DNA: TGTGCCTGTAGCAGGGGGACACAGCCCCAGCATTTT.

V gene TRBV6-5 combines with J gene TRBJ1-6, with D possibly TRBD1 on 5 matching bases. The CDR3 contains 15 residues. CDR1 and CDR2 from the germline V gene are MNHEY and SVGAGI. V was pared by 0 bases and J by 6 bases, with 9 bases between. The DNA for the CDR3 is TGTGCCAGCAGTTACTCTGGGACTCCTAATTCACCCCTCCACTTT. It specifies CASSYSGTPNSPLHF.

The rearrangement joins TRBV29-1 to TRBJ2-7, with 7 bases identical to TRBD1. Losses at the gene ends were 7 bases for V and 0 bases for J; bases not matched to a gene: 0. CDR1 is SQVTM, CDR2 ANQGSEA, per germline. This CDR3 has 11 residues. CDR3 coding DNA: TGCAGCGCAGGGGGCTCCTACGAGCAGTACTTC. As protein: CSAGGSYEQYF.

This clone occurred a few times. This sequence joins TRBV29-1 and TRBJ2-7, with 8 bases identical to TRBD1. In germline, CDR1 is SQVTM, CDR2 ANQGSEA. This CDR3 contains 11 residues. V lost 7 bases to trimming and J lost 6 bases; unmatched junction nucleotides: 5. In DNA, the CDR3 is TGCAGCGCCTGGACAGGGTCCGAGCAGTACTTC. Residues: CSAWTGSEQYF.

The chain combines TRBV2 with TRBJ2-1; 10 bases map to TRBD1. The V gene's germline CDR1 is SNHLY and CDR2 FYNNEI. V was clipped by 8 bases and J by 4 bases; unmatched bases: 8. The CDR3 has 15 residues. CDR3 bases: TGTGCCAGCTCACCGGGACAGGGGTTTTACAATGAGCAGTTCTTC. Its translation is CASSPGQGFYNEQFF. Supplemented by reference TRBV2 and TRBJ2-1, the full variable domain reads EPEVTQTPSHQVTQMGQEVILRCVPISNHLYFYWYRQILGQKVEFLVSFYNNEISEKSEIFDDQFSVERPDGSNFTLKIRSTKLEDSAMYFCASSPGQGFYNEQFFGPGTRLTVL.

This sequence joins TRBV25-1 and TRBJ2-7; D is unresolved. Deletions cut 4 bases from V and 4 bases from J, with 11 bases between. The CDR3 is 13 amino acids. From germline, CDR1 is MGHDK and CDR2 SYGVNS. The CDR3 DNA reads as TGTGCCAGCAGTGCGGACGTAAAATACGAGCAGTACTTC. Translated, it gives CASSADVKYEQYF.

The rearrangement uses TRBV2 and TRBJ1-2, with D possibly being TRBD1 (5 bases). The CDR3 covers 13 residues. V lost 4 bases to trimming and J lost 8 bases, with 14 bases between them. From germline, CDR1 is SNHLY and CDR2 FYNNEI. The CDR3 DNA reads TGTGCCAGCAGTGGAGGGGAGAGGCCGGGCTACACCTTC. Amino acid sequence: CASSGGERPGYTF.

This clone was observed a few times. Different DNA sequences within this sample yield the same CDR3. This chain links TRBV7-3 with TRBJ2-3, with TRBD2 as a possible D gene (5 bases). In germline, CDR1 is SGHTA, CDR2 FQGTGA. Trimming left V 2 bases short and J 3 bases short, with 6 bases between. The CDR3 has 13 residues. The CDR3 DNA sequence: TGTGCCAGCAGCTTACCGGGGACAGATACGCAGTATTTT. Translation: CASSLPGTDTQYF. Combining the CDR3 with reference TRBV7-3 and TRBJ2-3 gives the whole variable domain GAGVSQTPSNKVTEKGKYVELRCDPISGHTALYWYRQSLGQGPEFLIYFQGTGAADDSGLPNDRFFAVRPEGSVSTLKIQRTERGDSAVYLCASSLPGTDTQYFGPGTRLTVL.

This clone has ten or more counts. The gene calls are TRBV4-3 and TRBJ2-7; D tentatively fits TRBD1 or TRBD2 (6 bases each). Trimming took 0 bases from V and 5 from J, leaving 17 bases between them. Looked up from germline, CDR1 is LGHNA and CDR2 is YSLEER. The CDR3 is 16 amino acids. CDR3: CASSQEVGGRANEQYF. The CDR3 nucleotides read TGCGCCAGCAGCCAAGAGGTCGGGGGCAGGGCGAACGAGCAGTACTTC.

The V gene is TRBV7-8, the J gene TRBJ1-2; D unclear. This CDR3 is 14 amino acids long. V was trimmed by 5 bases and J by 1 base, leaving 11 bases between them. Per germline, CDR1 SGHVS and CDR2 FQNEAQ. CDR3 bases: TGTGCCAGCAGCAAAGTTGCGATTAACTATGGCTACACCTTC. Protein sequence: CASSKVAINYGYTF.

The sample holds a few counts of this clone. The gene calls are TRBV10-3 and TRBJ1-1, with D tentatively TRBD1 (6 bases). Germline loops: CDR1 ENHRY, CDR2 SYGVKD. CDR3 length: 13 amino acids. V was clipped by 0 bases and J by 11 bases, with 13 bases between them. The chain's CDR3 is CAISESRGQTAFF. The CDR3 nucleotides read TGTGCCATCAGTGAGTCGAGAGGACAGACGGCTTTCTTT.

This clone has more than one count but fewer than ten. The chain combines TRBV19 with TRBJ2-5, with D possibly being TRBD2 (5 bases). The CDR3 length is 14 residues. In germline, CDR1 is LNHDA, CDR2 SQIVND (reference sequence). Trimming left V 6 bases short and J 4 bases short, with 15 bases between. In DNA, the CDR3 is TGTGCCAGTAGCCAAGGATACGGAGGAGAGACCCAGTACTTC. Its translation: CASSQGYGGETQYF.

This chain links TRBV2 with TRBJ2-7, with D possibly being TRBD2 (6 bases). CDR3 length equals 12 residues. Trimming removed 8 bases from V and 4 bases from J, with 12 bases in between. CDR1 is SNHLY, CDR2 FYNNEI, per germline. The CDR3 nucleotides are TGTGCCAGCGCCCCCGGGGGATACGAGCAGTACTTC. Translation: CASAPGGYEQYF.

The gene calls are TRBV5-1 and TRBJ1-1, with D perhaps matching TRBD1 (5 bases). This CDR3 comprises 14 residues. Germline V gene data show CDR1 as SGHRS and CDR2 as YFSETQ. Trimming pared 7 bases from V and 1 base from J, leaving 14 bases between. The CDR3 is CASGAALGNTEAFF. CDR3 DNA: TGCGCCAGCGGGGCAGCCCTAGGGAACACTGAAGCTTTCTTT.

CDR3 sequence: CSVEGQVGGTEAFF. The CDR3 bases are TGCAGCGTTGAGGGACAGGTGGGAGGCACTGAAGCTTTCTTT. This sequence joins TRBV29-1 and TRBJ1-1; 8 bases are shared with TRBD1. The CDR3 is 14 amino acids. CDR1 is SQVTM, CDR2 ANQGSEA, per germline. V was clipped by 3 bases and J by 4 bases; unmatched bases: 7.

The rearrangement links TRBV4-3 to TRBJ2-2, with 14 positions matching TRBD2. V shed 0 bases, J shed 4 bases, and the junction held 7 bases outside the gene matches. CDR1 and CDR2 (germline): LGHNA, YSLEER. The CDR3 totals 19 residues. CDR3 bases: TGCGCCAGCAGCCAAGAGACTAGCGGGGGGGCCGCGTTCACCGGGGAGCTGTTTTTT. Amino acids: CASSQETSGGAAFTGELFF.

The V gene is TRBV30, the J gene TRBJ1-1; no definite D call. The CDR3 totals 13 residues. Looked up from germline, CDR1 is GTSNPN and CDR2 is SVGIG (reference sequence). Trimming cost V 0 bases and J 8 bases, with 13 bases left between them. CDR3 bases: TGTGCCTGGAGTGTACCTAGTCGTCGGGAAGCTTTCTTT. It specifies CAWSVPSRREAFF.